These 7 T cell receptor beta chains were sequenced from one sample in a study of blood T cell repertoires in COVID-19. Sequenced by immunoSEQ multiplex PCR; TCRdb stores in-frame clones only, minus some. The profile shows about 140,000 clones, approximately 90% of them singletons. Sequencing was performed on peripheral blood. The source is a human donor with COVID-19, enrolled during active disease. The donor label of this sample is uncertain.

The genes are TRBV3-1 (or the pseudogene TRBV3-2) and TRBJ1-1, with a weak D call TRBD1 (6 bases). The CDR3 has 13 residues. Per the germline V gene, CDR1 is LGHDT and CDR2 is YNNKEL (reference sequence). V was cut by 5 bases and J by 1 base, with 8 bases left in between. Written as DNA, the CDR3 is TGTGCCAGCAGCACGACAGGGAACACTGAAGCTTTCTTT. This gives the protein CASSTTGNTEAFF.

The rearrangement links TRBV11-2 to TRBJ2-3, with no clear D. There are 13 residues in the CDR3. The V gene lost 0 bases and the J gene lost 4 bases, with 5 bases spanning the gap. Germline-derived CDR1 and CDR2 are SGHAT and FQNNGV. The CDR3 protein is CASSLDPADTQYF. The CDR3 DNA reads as TGTGCCAGCAGCTTAGATCCCGCAGATACGCAGTATTTT.

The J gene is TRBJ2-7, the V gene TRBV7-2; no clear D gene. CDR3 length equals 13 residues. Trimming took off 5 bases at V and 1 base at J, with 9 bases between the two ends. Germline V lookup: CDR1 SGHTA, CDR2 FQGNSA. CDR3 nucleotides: TGTGCCAGCAGCAAAACACGATCCTACGAGCAGTACTTC. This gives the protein CASSKTRSYEQYF.

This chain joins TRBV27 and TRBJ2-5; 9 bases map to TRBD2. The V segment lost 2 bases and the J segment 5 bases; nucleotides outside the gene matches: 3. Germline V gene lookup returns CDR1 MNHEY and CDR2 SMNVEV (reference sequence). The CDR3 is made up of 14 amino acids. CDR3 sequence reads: CASSLAGGLETQYF. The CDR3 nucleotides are TGTGCCAGCAGTTTAGCGGGGGGGCTCGAGACCCAGTACTTC.

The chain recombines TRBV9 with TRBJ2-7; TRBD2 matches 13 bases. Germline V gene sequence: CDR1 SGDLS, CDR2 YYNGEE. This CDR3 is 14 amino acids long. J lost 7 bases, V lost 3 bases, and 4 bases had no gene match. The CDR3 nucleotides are TGTGCCAGCAGCGCACTAGCGGGAGGGCAAGAGCAGTACTTC. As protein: CASSALAGGQEQYF.

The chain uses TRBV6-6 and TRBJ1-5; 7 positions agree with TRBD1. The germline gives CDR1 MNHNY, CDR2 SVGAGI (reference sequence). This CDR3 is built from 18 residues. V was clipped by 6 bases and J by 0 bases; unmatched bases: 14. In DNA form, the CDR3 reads TGTGCCAGCAGCCGAGACAGGGAAAGTCTTAATAGCAATCAGCCCCAGCATTTT. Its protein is CASSRDRESLNSNQPQHF.

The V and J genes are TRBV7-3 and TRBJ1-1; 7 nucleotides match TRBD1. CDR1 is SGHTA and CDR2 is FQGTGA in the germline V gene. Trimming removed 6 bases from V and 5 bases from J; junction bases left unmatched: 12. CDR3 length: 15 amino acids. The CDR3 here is CASSSLQGQGTEAFF. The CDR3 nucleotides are TGTGCCAGCAGTTCTTTACAGGGGCAGGGGACTGAAGCTTTCTTT.